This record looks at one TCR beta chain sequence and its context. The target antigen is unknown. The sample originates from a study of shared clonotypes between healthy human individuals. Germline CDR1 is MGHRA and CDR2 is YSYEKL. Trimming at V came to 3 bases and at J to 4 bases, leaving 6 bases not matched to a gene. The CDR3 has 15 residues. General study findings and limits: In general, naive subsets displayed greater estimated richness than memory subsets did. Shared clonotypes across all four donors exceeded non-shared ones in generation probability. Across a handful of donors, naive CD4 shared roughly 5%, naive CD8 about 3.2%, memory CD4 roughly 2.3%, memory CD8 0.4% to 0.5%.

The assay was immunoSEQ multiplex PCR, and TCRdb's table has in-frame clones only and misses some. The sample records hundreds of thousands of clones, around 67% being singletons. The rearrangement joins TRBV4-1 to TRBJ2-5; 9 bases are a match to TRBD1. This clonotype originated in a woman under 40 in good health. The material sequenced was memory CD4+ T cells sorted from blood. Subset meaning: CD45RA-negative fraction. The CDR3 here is CASSHTGGAGETQYF. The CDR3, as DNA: TGCGCCAGCAGCCACACAGGGGGCGCGGGAGAGACCCAGTACTTC.